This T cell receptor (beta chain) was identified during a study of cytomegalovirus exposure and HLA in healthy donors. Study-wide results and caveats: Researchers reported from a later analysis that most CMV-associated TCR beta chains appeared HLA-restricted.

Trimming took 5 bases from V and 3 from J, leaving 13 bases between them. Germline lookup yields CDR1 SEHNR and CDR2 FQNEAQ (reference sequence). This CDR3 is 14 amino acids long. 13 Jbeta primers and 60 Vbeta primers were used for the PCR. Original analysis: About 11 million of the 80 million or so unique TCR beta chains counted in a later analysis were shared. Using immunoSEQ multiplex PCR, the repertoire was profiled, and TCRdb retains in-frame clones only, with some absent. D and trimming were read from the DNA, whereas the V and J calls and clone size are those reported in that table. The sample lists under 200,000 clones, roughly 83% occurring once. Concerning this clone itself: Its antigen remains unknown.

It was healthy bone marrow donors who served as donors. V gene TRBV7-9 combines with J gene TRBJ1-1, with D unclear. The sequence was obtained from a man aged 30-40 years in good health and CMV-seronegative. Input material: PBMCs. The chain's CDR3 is CASSLLGEDTEAFF. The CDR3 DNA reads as TGTGCCAGCAGCCTGCTCGGGGAGGACACTGAAGCTTTCTTT.